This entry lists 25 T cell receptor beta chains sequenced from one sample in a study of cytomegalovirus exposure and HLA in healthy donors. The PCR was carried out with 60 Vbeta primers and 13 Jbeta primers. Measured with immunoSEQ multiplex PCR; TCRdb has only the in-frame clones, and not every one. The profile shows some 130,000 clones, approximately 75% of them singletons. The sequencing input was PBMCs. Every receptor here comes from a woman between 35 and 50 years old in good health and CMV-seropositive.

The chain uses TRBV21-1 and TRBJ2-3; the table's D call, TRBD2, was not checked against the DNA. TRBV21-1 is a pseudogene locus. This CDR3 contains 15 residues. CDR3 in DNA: TGTGCCAGCAGCAAAAAGGCCCCCTGGCGGAATACGCAGTATTTT. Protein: CASSKKAPWRNTQYF.

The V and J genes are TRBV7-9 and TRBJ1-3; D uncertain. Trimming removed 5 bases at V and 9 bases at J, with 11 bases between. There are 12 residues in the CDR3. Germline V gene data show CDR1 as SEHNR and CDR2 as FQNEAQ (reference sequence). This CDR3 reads CASSPTSRTIYF. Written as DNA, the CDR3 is TGTGCCAGCAGCCCAACCAGTCGCACCATATATTTT.

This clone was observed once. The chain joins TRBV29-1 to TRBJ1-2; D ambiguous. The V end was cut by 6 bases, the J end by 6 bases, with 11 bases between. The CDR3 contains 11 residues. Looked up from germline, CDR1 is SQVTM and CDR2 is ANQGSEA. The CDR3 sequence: CSVRTGNGYTF. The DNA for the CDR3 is TGCAGCGTCAGGACGGGGAATGGCTACACCTTC.

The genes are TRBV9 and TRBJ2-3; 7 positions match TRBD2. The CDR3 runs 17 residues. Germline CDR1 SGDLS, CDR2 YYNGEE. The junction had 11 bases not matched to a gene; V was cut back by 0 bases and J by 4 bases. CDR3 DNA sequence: TGTGCCAGCAGCGTAGTGGCTAGCGGTAGTAGACCAGATACGCAGTATTTT. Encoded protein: CASSVVASGSRPDTQYF.

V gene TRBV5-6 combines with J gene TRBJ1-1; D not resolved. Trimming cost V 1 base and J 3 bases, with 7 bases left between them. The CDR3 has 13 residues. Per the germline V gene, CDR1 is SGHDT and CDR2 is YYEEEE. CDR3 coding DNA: TGTGCCAGCAGCTTGTACAGATACACTGAAGCTTTCTTT. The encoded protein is CASSLYRYTEAFF.

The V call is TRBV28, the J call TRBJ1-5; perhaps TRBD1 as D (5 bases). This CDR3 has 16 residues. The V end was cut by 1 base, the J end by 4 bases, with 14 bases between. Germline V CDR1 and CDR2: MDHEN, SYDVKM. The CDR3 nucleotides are TGTGCCAGCAGTTTATCGGGGGTCGTTGGTAATCAGCCCCAGCATTTT. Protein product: CASSLSGVVGNQPQHF.

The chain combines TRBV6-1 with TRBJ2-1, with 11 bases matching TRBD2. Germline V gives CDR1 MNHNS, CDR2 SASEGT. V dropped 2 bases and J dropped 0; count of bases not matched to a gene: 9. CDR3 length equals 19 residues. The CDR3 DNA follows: TGTGCCAGCAGTGAAAGTCTAGCGGGAGGTGCGAGCTCCTACAATGAGCAGTTCTTC. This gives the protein CASSESLAGGASSYNEQFF.

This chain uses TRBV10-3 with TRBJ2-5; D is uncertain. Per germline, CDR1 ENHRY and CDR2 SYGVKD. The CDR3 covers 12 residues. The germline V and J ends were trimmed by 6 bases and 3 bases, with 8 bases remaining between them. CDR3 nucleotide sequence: TGTGCCATCAGGGCAGAAAAAGAGACCCAGTACTTC. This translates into CAIRAEKETQYF.

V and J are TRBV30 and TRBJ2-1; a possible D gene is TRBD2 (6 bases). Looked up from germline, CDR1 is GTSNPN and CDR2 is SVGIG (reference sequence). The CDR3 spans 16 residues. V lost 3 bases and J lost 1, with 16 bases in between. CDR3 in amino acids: CAWSVTLGGSYNEQFF. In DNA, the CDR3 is TGTGCCTGGAGCGTTACCCTGGGGGGTTCCTACAATGAGCAGTTCTTC.

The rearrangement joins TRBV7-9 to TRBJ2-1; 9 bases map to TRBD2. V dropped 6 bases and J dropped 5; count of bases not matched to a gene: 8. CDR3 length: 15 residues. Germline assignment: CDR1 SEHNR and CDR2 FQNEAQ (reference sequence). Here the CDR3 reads CASRGSGGRHNEQFF. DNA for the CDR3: TGTGCCAGCAGGGGGAGCGGGGGGAGACACAATGAGCAGTTCTTC.

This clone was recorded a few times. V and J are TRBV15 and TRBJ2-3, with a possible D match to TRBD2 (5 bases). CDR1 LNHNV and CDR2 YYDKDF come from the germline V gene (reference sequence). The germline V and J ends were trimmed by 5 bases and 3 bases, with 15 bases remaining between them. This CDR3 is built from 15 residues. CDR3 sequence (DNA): TGTGCCACCAGCCGGGTGGGAGCGGAGACAGATACGCAGTATTTT. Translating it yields CATSRVGAETDTQYF.

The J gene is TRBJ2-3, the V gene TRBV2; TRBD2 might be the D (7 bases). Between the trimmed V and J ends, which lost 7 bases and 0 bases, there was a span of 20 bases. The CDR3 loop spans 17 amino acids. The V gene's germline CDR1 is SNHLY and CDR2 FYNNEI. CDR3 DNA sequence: TGTGCCAGCATTCGTCGGTCAGCGGGACACAGCACAGATACGCAGTATTTT. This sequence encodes CASIRRSAGHSTDTQYF.

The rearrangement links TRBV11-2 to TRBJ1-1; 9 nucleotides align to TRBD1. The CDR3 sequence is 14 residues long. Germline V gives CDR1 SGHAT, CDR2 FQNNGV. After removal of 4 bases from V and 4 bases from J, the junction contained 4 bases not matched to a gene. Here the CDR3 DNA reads TGTGCCAGCAGCTCAGCGACAGGGGGCACTGAAGCTTTCTTT. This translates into CASSSATGGTEAFF.

The CDR3 is CATSRGGDRGSYEQYF. In nucleotides, the CDR3 is TGTGCCACCAGCAGGGGAGGGGACAGGGGTTCCTACGAGCAGTACTTC. The genes are TRBV15 and TRBJ2-7; 10 nucleotides line up with TRBD1. There are 16 residues in the CDR3. Germline V gene sequence: CDR1 LNHNV, CDR2 YYDKDF (reference sequence). V shed 3 bases and J 1 base; nucleotides not matched to a gene: 6.

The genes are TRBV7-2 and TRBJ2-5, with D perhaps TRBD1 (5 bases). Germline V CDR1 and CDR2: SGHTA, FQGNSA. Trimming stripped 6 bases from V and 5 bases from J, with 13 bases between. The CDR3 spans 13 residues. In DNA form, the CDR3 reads TGTGCCAGCAGTACAGGCCCCGTCGAGACCCAGTACTTC. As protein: CASSTGPVETQYF.

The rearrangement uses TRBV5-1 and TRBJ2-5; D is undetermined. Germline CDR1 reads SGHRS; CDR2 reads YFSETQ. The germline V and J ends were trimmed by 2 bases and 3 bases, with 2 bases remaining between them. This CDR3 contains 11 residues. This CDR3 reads CASSFEETQYF. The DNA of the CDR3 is TGCGCCAGCAGCTTCGAAGAGACCCAGTACTTC.

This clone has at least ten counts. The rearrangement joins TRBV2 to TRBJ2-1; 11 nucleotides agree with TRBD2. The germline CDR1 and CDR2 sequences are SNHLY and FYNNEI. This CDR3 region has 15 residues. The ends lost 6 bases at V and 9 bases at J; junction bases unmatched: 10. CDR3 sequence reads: CASRPGTSGYLEQFF. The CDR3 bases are TGTGCCAGCAGACCCGGGACTAGCGGTTACCTTGAGCAGTTCTTC.

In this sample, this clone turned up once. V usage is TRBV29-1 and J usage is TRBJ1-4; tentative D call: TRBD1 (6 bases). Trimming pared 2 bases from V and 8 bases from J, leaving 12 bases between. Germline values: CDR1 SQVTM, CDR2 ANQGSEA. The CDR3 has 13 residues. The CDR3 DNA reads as TGCAGCGTTGAAAGGACAGAAGGGGAAAAACTGTTTTTT. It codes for CSVERTEGEKLFF. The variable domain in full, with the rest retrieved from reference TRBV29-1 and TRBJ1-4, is SAVISQKPSRDICQRGTSLTIQCQVDSQVTMMFWYRQQPGQSLTLIATANQGSEATYESGFVIDKFPISRPNLTFSTLTVSNMSPEDSSIYLCSVERTEGEKLFFGSGTQLSVL.

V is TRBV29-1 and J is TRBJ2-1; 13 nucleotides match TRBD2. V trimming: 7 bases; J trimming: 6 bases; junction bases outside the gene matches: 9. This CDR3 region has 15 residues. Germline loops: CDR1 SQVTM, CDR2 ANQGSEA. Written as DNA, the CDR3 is TGCAGCGGCCTCAGAGGGACTAGCGGGGCCAATGAGCAGTTCTTC. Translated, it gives CSGLRGTSGANEQFF.

The CDR3 bases are TGTGCCAGCAGTTCCGGGACACCCAACTCTGGAAACACCATATATTTT. This translates into CASSSGTPNSGNTIYF. The chain joins TRBV28 to TRBJ1-3; D is possibly TRBD1 (6 bases). V was trimmed by 4 bases and J by 0 bases, leaving 13 bases between them. The CDR3 runs to 16 residues. Germline V lookup: CDR1 MDHEN, CDR2 SYDVKM.

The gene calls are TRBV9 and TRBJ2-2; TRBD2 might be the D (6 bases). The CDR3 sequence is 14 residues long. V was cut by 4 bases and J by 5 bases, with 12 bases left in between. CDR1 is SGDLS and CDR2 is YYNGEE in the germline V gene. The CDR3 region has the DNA TGTGCCAGCAGCTCGAGACTAGAAACCGGGGAGCTGTTTTTT. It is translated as CASSSRLETGELFF.

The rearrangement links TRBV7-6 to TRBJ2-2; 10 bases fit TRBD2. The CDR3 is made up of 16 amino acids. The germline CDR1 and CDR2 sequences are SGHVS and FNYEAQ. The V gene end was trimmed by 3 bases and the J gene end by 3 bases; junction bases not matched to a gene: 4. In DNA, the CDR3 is TGTGCCAGCAGCTTGGGACTAGCGCAAGACACCGGGGAGCTGTTTTTT. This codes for CASSLGLAQDTGELFF.

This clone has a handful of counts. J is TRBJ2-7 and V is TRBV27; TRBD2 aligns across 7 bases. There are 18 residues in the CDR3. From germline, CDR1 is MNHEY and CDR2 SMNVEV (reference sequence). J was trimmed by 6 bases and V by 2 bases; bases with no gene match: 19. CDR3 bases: TGTGCCAGCAGTTTAAAATCAGGGAGGGCAGGCGGCCGTACCGAGCAGTACTTC. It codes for CASSLKSGRAGGRTEQYF.

CDR3 sequence reads: CASSHIQGNTEAFF. In DNA form, the CDR3 reads TGTGCCAGCAGCCATATCCAGGGGAACACTGAAGCTTTCTTT. This chain links TRBV6-5 with TRBJ1-1; the D gene is possibly TRBD1 (5 bases). The CDR3 covers 14 residues. CDR1 MNHEY and CDR2 SVGAGI come from the germline V gene. V was pared by 6 bases and J by 1 base, with 12 bases between.

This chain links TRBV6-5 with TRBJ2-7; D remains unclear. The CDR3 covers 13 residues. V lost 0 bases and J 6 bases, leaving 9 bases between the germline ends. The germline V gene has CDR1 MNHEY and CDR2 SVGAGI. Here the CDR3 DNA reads TGTGCCAGCAGTTACTCCGCTTTCGGCGAGCAGTACTTC. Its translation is CASSYSAFGEQYF.